These 7 T cell receptor beta chains share one sample of origin, sequenced in a study of OX40 agonist ivuxolimab in advanced cancers. Profiling relied on immunoSEQ multiplex PCR, and the TCRdb table lists in-frame clones only, not all of them. Counted here are roughly 45,000 clones, 86% occurring once; the ten biggest clones make up 35%. The sample was CD4+ or CD8+ T cells sorted from blood, taken in a trial of the OX40 agonist ivuxolimab. All receptors come from an adult with an advanced solid tumor such as melanoma, head and neck, liver or kidney cancer.

CDR3: CAWTGTSAWAMTDTQYF. The CDR3 bases are TGTGCCTGGACCGGGACTAGCGCGTGGGCCATGACAGATACGCAGTATTTT. The chain is built from TRBV30 and TRBJ2-3; 10 nucleotides line up with TRBD2. The CDR3 totals 17 residues. The germline V gene encodes CDR1 GTSNPN and CDR2 SVGIG (reference sequence). V trimming: 4 bases; J trimming: 3 bases; junction bases outside the gene matches: 13.

This chain joins TRBV6-1 and TRBJ2-5; 8 positions match TRBD2. Germline-derived CDR1 and CDR2 are MNHNS and SASEGT. The CDR3 loop spans 13 amino acids. V lost 3 bases, J lost 3 bases, and 0 bases stayed unmatched. CDR3 residues: CASSDSGEETQYF. The DNA of the CDR3 is TGTGCCAGCAGTGATAGCGGGGAAGAGACCCAGTACTTC.

V usage is TRBV18 and J usage is TRBJ2-1, with D tentatively TRBD2 (6 bases). This CDR3 contains 18 residues. V lost 3 bases and J 5 bases, leaving 23 bases between the germline ends. Germline V CDR1 and CDR2: KGHSH, LQKENI. In nucleotides, the CDR3 is TGTGCCAGCTCACCCTCCATCTCAAGGGACGCGGGACACAATGAGCAGTTCTTC. Encoded protein: CASSPSISRDAGHNEQFF.

This rearrangement joins TRBV6-6 to TRBJ1-1; no definite D call. The CDR3 contains 15 residues. V lost 0 bases and J 2 bases, leaving 10 bases between the germline ends. The V gene's germline CDR1 is MNHNY and CDR2 SVGAGI (reference sequence). The DNA of the CDR3 is TGTGCCAGCAGTTACTCGAACCCAGGAAACACTGAAGCTTTCTTT. It yields the protein CASSYSNPGNTEAFF.

The chain links TRBV2 to TRBJ2-3; 8 nucleotides agree with TRBD2. Germline V gives CDR1 SNHLY, CDR2 FYNNEI. The V gene end was trimmed by 7 bases and the J gene end by 5 bases; junction bases not matched to a gene: 5. The CDR3 is 13 residues long. The CDR3 reads CASKAGAKDTQYF. DNA for the CDR3: TGTGCCAGCAAAGCGGGAGCTAAAGATACGCAGTATTTT.

This chain links TRBV7-9 with TRBJ2-3, with TRBD2 matching 10 bases. V shed 5 bases and J 2 bases; nucleotides not matched to a gene: 10. This CDR3 spans 17 amino acids. Per the germline V gene, CDR1 is SEHNR and CDR2 is FQNEAQ (reference sequence). The CDR3 DNA sequence: TGTGCCAGCAGCGTCCCGGGACTAGCGACCTACACAGATACGCAGTATTTT. It specifies CASSVPGLATYTDTQYF.

The CDR3 is CASSIGRLNEKLFF. The CDR3 nucleotides are TGTGCCAGTAGTATCGGCAGGCTTAATGAAAAACTGTTTTTT. V and J are TRBV19 and TRBJ1-4; D uncertain. Deletions cut 3 bases from V and 4 bases from J, with 9 bases between. There are 14 residues in the CDR3. CDR1 is LNHDA and CDR2 is SQIVND in the germline V gene (reference sequence).